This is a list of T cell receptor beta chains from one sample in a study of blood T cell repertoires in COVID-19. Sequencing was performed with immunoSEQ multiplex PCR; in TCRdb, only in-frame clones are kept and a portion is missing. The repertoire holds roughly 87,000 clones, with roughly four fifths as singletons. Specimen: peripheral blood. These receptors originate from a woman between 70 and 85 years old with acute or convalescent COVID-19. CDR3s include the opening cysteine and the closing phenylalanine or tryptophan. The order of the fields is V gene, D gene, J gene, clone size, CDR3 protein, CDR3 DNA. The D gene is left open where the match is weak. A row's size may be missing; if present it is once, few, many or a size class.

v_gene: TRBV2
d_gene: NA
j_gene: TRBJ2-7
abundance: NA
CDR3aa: CASSGQGLYEQYF
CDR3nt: TGTGCCAGCAGTGGGCAGGGTCTCTACGAGCAGTACTTC

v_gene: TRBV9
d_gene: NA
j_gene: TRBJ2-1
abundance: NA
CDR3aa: CASSVSPDRNNEQFF
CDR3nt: TGTGCCAGCAGCGTATCGCCTGACAGGAACAATGAGCAGTTCTTC

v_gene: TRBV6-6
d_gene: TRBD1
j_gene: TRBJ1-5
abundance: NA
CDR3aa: CASSYGQGNQPQHF
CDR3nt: TGTGCCAGCAGTTACGGACAGGGTAATCAGCCCCAGCATTTT

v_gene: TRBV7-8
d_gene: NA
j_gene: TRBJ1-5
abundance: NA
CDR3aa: CASSLGVNQPQHF
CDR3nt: TGTGCCAGCAGCTTGGGAGTTAATCAGCCCCAGCATTTT

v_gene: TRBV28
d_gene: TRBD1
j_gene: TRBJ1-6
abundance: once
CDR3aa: CASRDPGTGGFSPLHF
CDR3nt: TGTGCCAGCAGGGACCCCGGGACAGGGGGTTTCTCACCCCTCCACTTT

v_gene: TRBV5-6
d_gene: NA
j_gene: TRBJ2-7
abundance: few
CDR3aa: CASSLVGAGSYEQYF
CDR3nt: TGTGCCAGCAGCTTGGTAGGAGCCGGGTCCTACGAGCAGTACTTC

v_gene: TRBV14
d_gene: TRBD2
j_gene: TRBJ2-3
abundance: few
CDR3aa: CASKLAGADTQYF
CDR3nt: TGTGCCAGCAAGCTAGCGGGGGCAGATACGCAGTATTTT

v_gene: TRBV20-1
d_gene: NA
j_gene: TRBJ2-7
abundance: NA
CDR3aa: CSPLGVFEQYF
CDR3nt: TGCAGTCCGCTAGGGGTTTTCGAGCAGTACTTC

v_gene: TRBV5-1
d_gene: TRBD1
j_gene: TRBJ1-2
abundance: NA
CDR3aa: CASSRDGRHLMGQGEIDSYGYTF
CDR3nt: TGCGCCAGCAGCAGAGATGGTCGCCACTTGATGGGACAGGGGGAGATTGATTCATATGGCTACACCTTC

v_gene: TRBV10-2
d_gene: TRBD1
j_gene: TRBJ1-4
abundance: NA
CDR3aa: CASKTGGGEKLFF
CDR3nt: TGCGCCAGCAAGACAGGGGGCGGTGAAAAACTGTTTTTT

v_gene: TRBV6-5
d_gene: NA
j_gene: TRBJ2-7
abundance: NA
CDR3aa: CASSYRGGPYEQYF
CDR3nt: TGTGCCAGCAGTTATAGGGGGGGCCCCTACGAGCAGTACTTC